These 26 T cell receptor beta chains were sequenced from one sample in a study of a mutant IDH1 vaccine in newly diagnosed glioma. Data came from immunoSEQ multiplex PCR; TCRdb stores just in-frame clones and leaves some out. The profile shows under 150,000 clones, under 90% of them singletons. The antigens of these receptors remain unknown. Time point indicated: week 11, during vaccination. All doses held 300 ug of mutant IDH1 20-mer peptide, with topical imiquimod. The input for sequencing was PBMCs, taken from a glioma patient whose treatment included an IDH1 peptide vaccine. These receptor sequences come from a woman between 45 and 65 years old with glioma.

CDR3 region: CASSEESGGSYEQYF. In DNA form, the CDR3 reads TGTGCCAGCAGTGAAGAATCAGGGGGCTCCTACGAGCAGTACTTC. J is TRBJ2-7 and V is TRBV7-2, with TRBD1 identical over 7 bases. After removal of 6 bases from V and 0 bases from J, the junction contained 8 bases not matched to a gene. This CDR3 comprises 15 residues. The germline V gene encodes CDR1 SGHTA and CDR2 FQGNSA.

The chain joins TRBV28 to TRBJ2-1; no definite D call. This CDR3 contains 12 residues. Germline CDR1 and CDR2: MDHEN and SYDVKM. V lost 2 bases to trimming and J lost 8 bases, with 7 bases between them. The CDR3 sequence: CASSLAIYEQFF. DNA of the CDR3: TGTGCCAGCAGTTTAGCCATCTATGAGCAGTTCTTC.

The gene calls are TRBV30 and TRBJ1-5; D is unresolved. Trimming left V 1 base short and J 2 bases short, with 15 bases between. The CDR3 length is 16 residues. Germline CDR1 GTSNPN, CDR2 SVGIG (reference sequence). This chain's CDR3 is CAWSAHMGGGNQPQHF. The CDR3 nucleotides are TGTGCCTGGAGTGCTCACATGGGCGGGGGCAATCAGCCCCAGCATTTT.

The chain has TRBV18 and TRBJ2-7; weak D call: TRBD1 (6 bases). From germline, CDR1 is KGHSH and CDR2 LQKENI. V shed 2 bases and J shed 1 base, with 15 bases lying between them. The CDR3 sequence is 16 residues long. The CDR3 DNA reads as TGTGCCAGCTCACCAAAGGGGGAAAGGGGGTCCTACGAGCAGTACTTC. Translating gives CASSPKGERGSYEQYF.

This clone was counted a few times. Lacking the conserved final phenylalanine or tryptophan, this CDR3 likely reflects a read error. The DNA is left out, because the CDR3 cannot be placed on it with certainty; the CDR3 is given as TCRdb lists it. The rearrangement links TRBV11-2 to TRBJ1-1. The CDR3 region is 9 residues in length, termini included. Germline V gene lookup returns CDR1 SGHAT and CDR2 FQNNGV. CDR3 sequence reads: CASSLSIRR.

The chain employs TRBV6-1 and TRBJ2-2; TRBD2 aligns across 9 bases. The CDR3 length is 15 residues. Germline V gene data show CDR1 as MNHNS and CDR2 as SASEGT. The junction had 7 bases not matched to a gene; V was cut back by 7 bases and J by 4 bases. CDR3: CASIIAGAGTGELFF. The CDR3 DNA sequence: TGTGCCAGCATAATAGCGGGAGCTGGCACCGGGGAGCTGTTTTTT.

The chain couples TRBV7-6 to TRBJ2-3; TRBD2 aligns across 8 bases. The CDR3 runs 17 residues. V gave up 1 base and J gave up 3 bases; unmatched junction bases: 9. Germline-derived CDR1 and CDR2 are SGHVS and FNYEAQ. The CDR3 nucleotides read TGTGCCAGCAGCTTAGGACTCGCGGGAGGCTTTACAGATACGCAGTATTTT. Protein: CASSLGLAGGFTDTQYF.

This chain joins TRBV27 and TRBJ1-1, with D perhaps matching TRBD1 (5 bases). Trimming took off 7 bases at V and 0 bases at J, with 15 bases between the two ends. The CDR3 contains 15 residues. Germline values: CDR1 MNHEY, CDR2 SMNVEV (reference sequence). In nucleotides, the CDR3 is TGTGCCAGCACTACAGGATACGACATGAACACTGAAGCTTTCTTT. This gives the protein CASTTGYDMNTEAFF.

The chain recombines TRBV29-1 with TRBJ1-2, with D perhaps TRBD1 (5 bases). Germline V CDR1 and CDR2: SQVTM, ANQGSEA. Trimming shortened V by 3 bases and J by 6 bases, and 11 bases separated the two germline ends. The CDR3 length is 12 residues. The CDR3, as DNA: TGCAGCGTTGACAGGGTTGGGGATGGCTACACCTTC. This encodes CSVDRVGDGYTF.

V and J are TRBV28 and TRBJ1-6; D gene ambiguous. The germline gives CDR1 MDHEN, CDR2 SYDVKM. The CDR3 has 12 amino acids. V gave up 2 bases and J gave up 7 bases, with 3 bases separating them. The CDR3 is CASSLGNSPLHF. CDR3 nucleotides: TGTGCCAGCAGTTTAGGCAATTCACCCCTCCACTTT.

The rearrangement uses TRBV29-1 and TRBJ2-3; 11 positions match TRBD2. Germline CDR1 is SQVTM and CDR2 is ANQGSEA. This CDR3 is built from 16 residues. Trimming removed 8 bases from V and 0 bases from J; junction bases left unmatched: 10. The CDR3 DNA sequence: TGCAGCTCCGACCTGACTAGCGGGGCTAGCACAGATACGCAGTATTTT. Its translation: CSSDLTSGASTDTQYF.

V usage is TRBV6-6 and J usage is TRBJ2-5; the match to TRBD1 covers 9 bases. The germline CDR1 and CDR2 sequences are MNHNY and SVGAGI (reference sequence). The CDR3 is 14 residues long. V shed 8 bases, J shed 7 bases, and the junction held 11 bases outside the gene matches. As DNA, the CDR3 is TGTGCCAGCTCACAGGGGGCCCTCGCAGGGACCCAGTACTTC. It yields the protein CASSQGALAGTQYF.

CDR3 bases: TGTGCCAGTAACGCGGTGTCCTATAATTCACCCCTCCACTTT. Residues: CASNAVSYNSPLHF. The chain joins TRBV19 to TRBJ1-6; D is ambiguous. The germline V and J ends were trimmed by 7 bases and 1 base, with 8 bases remaining between them. The CDR3 is 14 amino acids. Germline-derived CDR1 and CDR2 are LNHDA and SQIVND (reference sequence).

This rearrangement joins TRBV5-6 to TRBJ2-7; the D is unclear. Germline CDR1 and CDR2: SGHDT and YYEEEE. Trimming removed 1 base at V and 3 bases at J, with 11 bases between. The CDR3 loop spans 14 amino acids. The CDR3 DNA sequence: TGTGCCAGCAGCTTGTCACTAATCATCTACGAGCAGTACTTC. Its protein is CASSLSLIIYEQYF.

The chain uses TRBV14 and TRBJ2-3; tentatively, D is TRBD2 (6 bases). Deletions cut 4 bases from V and 9 bases from J, with 14 bases between. CDR1 is SGHDN and CDR2 is FVKESK in the germline V gene. This CDR3 comprises 13 residues. CDR3 in DNA: TGTGCCAGCAGCCCGCGGCCCGGAGGGACGCAGTATTTT. It codes for CASSPRPGGTQYF.

J is TRBJ1-4 and V is TRBV11-2; D is unclear. V gave up 0 bases and J gave up 5 bases, with 7 bases separating them. This CDR3 has 14 residues. CDR1 and CDR2 from the germline V gene are SGHAT and FQNNGV. The CDR3 reads CASSLDGGNEKLFF. For the CDR3, the DNA is TGTGCCAGCAGCTTAGACGGAGGCAATGAAAAACTGTTTTTT.

The V gene is TRBV19, the J gene TRBJ1-5; a possible D gene is TRBD1 (5 bases). The CDR3 totals 13 residues. V was pared by 5 bases and J by 7 bases, with 12 bases between. CDR1 and CDR2 from the germline V gene are LNHDA and SQIVND (reference sequence). CDR3 in amino acids: CASSPYGDQPQHF. The CDR3 region has the DNA TGTGCCAGTAGTCCTTATGGGGACCAGCCCCAGCATTTT.

The genes are TRBV27 and TRBJ1-1; D remains unclear. CDR3 length: 14 residues. V was shortened by 6 bases and J by 10 bases, with 21 bases between the two germline ends. Germline-derived CDR1 and CDR2 are MNHEY and SMNVEV (reference sequence). CDR3 sequence: CASSRTGGLIGAFF. Written as DNA, the CDR3 is TGTGCCAGCAGCCGAACCGGCGGGCTGATAGGAGCTTTCTTT.

The CDR3, as DNA: TGTGCCAGTAGTATCAGTGGTGGGAAGAACACTGAAGCTTTCTTT. Residues: CASSISGGKNTEAFF. V is TRBV19 and J is TRBJ1-1, with D unclear. Trimming pared 3 bases from V and 1 base from J, leaving 12 bases between. The CDR3 extends over 15 amino acids. Germline V gene lookup returns CDR1 LNHDA and CDR2 SQIVND (reference sequence).

V is TRBV5-1 and J is TRBJ2-3; D might be TRBD2 (5 bases). V lost 4 bases, J lost 10 bases, and 13 bases lay in between. The CDR3 covers 12 residues. Germline V gives CDR1 SGHRS, CDR2 YFSETQ. The CDR3 protein is CASSPTGVAQYF. In DNA form, the CDR3 reads TGCGCCAGCAGCCCGACCGGGGTGGCGCAGTATTTT.

This clone was recorded only once. The V gene is TRBV28, the J gene TRBJ2-3; D gene ambiguous. The CDR3 consists of 10 residues. CDR1 is MDHEN, CDR2 SYDVKM, per germline. Trimming pared 11 bases from V and 4 bases from J, leaving 7 bases between. The CDR3 here is CAVEADTQYF. In DNA form, the CDR3 reads TGTGCCGTAGAAGCAGATACGCAGTATTTT.

The rearrangement uses TRBV28 and TRBJ1-2; maybe TRBD1 (5 bases). Trimming pared 5 bases from V and 6 bases from J, leaving 10 bases between. This CDR3 contains 12 residues. CDR1 is MDHEN and CDR2 is SYDVKM in the germline V gene. The CDR3 region has the DNA TGTGCCAGCAGTCCGGGGGGTAATGGCTACACCTTC. It specifies CASSPGGNGYTF.

The chain carries TRBV4-1 and TRBJ1-4, with D hard to call. This CDR3 has 12 amino acids. The germline V gene has CDR1 MGHRA and CDR2 YSYEKL. V was shortened by 5 bases and J by 8 bases, with 9 bases between the two germline ends. The CDR3 loop reads CASSFPEEKLFF. In DNA form, the CDR3 reads TGCGCCAGCAGCTTTCCGGAGGAAAAACTGTTTTTT.

The rearrangement joins TRBV19 to TRBJ1-5, with TRBD1 identical over 8 bases. This CDR3 comprises 17 residues. Germline CDR1 and CDR2: LNHDA and SQIVND (reference sequence). Trimming took 5 bases from V and 0 from J; bases not matched to a gene: 9. CDR3: CASSRTTGEVSNQPQHF. The CDR3 nucleotides read TGTGCCAGTAGTCGGACGACAGGGGAGGTTAGCAATCAGCCCCAGCATTTT.

The CDR3 sequence: CASTMSSYSGNTIYF. CDR3 in DNA: TGTGCCAGCACCATGTCTAGCTACTCTGGAAACACCATATATTTT. The chain couples TRBV7-9 to TRBJ1-3; D not resolved. The CDR3 covers 15 residues. V lost 7 bases and J lost 0, with 13 bases in between. Per the germline V gene, CDR1 is SEHNR and CDR2 is FQNEAQ (reference sequence).

The table lists this clone with a few counts. V usage is TRBV29-1 and J usage is TRBJ2-7; the D is unclear. CDR1 and CDR2 (germline): SQVTM, ANQGSEA. There are 11 residues in the CDR3. V was cut by 7 bases and J by 3 bases, with 10 bases left in between. The CDR3 bases are TGCAGCGCTTCGAATCTCTACGAGCAGTACTTC. Its translation: CSASNLYEQYF.